This T cell receptor beta chain comes out of a study of shared clonotypes between healthy human individuals. TCRdb keeps only in-frame clones here, not all; method: immunoSEQ multiplex PCR. The data show some 1.5 million clones, with 95% to 99% seen just once and approximately 0.44% held by the top ten. Germline CDR1 and CDR2: ENHRY and SYGVKD. V lost 4 bases and J 5 bases, leaving 11 bases between the germline ends. CDR3 size: 13 residues. The source of this sequence is a man under 40 in good health. V gene TRBV10-3 combines with J gene TRBJ2-5; a possible D gene is TRBD1 (6 bases). The specimen sequenced was naive CD4+ T cells sorted from blood. As to subset: CD45RA+ positively selected. CDR3 loop: CAISAGAAETQYF. DNA for the CDR3: TGTGCCATCAGTGCAGGGGCCGCGGAGACCCAGTACTTC.